These 11 T cell receptor beta chains share one sample of origin, sequenced in a study of T cells in localized non-small cell lung cancer. Assay: immunoSEQ multiplex PCR; the TCRdb copy retains only in-frame clones and omits some. The sample has 55,000 to 75,000 clones; roughly nine tenths are singletons. The sequenced sample was peripheral blood, obtained before any cancer treatment. Every receptor here comes from a male donor at least 60 years old with stage III squamous cell lung carcinoma.

DNA for the CDR3: TGCGCCAGCAGCTTGGGAAGTACTAGCGGGGGCCTTACCTACGAGCAGTACTTC. Its translation: CASSLGSTSGGLTYEQYF. This rearrangement joins TRBV5-1 to TRBJ2-7, with 11 bases fitting TRBD2. The CDR3 is 18 residues long. Trimming removed 0 bases from V and 2 bases from J; junction bases left unmatched: 10. Germline V lookup: CDR1 SGHRS, CDR2 YFSETQ.

The chain employs TRBV18 and TRBJ1-2; TRBD1 might be the D (6 bases). Between the trimmed V and J ends, which lost 2 bases and 4 bases, there was a span of 14 bases. Germline loops: CDR1 KGHSH, CDR2 LQKENI. There are 15 residues in the CDR3. As DNA, the CDR3 is TGTGCCAGCTCACCATCCCTCGGACAGCTCTATGGCTACACCTTC. This codes for CASSPSLGQLYGYTF.

DNA of the CDR3: TGTGCCAGCAGCCCGGGACAGGGGGTTCCTCTTAATACGCAGTATTTT. Residues: CASSPGQGVPLNTQYF. This sequence joins TRBV7-8 and TRBJ2-3, with 11 bases aligning to TRBD1. The CDR3 length is 16 residues. Germline V CDR1 and CDR2: SGHVS, FQNEAQ. Trimming removed 5 bases from V and 7 bases from J; junction bases left unmatched: 11. Drawing the rest from reference TRBV7-8 and TRBJ2-3, the complete variable domain is GAGVSQSPRYKVAKRGQDVALRCDPISGHVSLFWYQQALGQGPEFLTYFQNEAQLDKSGLPSDRFFAERPEGSVSTLKIQRTQQEDSAVYLCASSPGQGVPLNTQYFGPGTRLTVL.

As DNA, the CDR3 is TGTGCCAGCAGCCGTACCGACAGAAATAATCAGCCCCAGCATTTT. Amino acids: CASSRTDRNNQPQHF. The chain links TRBV5-8 to TRBJ1-5, with D possibly being TRBD1 (5 bases). The V end lost 4 bases, the J end lost 4 bases, and 15 bases lay between the germline ends. CDR1 and CDR2 from the germline V gene are SGHTS and YDEGEE. The CDR3 is 15 amino acids. The full variable domain, its missing parts supplied by reference TRBV5-8 and TRBJ1-5, is EAGVTQSPTHLIKTRGQQATLRCSPISGHTSVYWYQQALGLGLQFLLWYDEGEERNRGNFPPRFSGRQFPNYSSELNVNALELEDSALYLCASSRTDRNNQPQHFGDGTRLSIL.

A word on this clone: The junction differs from germline at one of its ends, possibly a read error. V gene TRBV5-3 combines with J gene TRBJ1-3; 7 bases agree with TRBD1. TRBV5-3 is an ORF, and what it does is uncertain. The CDR3 has 14 amino acids. CDR3: CASSLGQAGNTIYF. The CDR3 DNA sequence: TGTGCCAGCAGCTTAGGACAGGCCGGAAACACCATATATTTT.

As regards this clone: At one of its ends the junction is not consistent with the germline gene, which may arise from a read error. This chain joins TRBV6-6 and TRBJ2-7; TRBD1 agrees at 10 bases. Germline-derived CDR1 and CDR2 are MNHNY and SVGAGI (reference sequence). The CDR3 totals 12 residues. The CDR3 bases are TGTGCCAGCAGCCCGACCTCGGGACAGGGGTTGTTC. It translates to CASSPTSGQGLF.

This chain links TRBV28 with TRBJ2-5, with D hard to call. The CDR3 consists of 13 residues. Between the trimmed V and J ends, which lost 4 bases and 5 bases, there was a span of 11 bases. Germline V lookup: CDR1 MDHEN, CDR2 SYDVKM. The CDR3 protein is CASSSGVGETQYF. In DNA, the CDR3 is TGTGCCAGCAGTTCTGGGGTAGGGGAGACCCAGTACTTC.

V usage is TRBV7-8 and J usage is TRBJ1-5, with TRBD1 as a possible D gene (5 bases). The CDR3 contains 14 residues. V shed 0 bases and J shed 6 bases, with 9 bases lying between them. Germline-derived CDR1 and CDR2 are SGHVS and FQNEAQ. Written as DNA, the CDR3 is TGTGCCAGCAGCTTAGCGGGGGAAATTCAGCCCCAGCATTTT. Amino acid sequence: CASSLAGEIQPQHF.

This chain joins TRBV6-6 and TRBJ1-5; TRBD1 might be the D (5 bases). The V end was cut by 5 bases, the J end by 0 bases, with 8 bases between. This CDR3 is 14 amino acids long. From germline, CDR1 is MNHNY and CDR2 SVGAGI (reference sequence). CDR3 sequence reads: CASSKTDSNQPQHF. Written as DNA, the CDR3 is TGTGCCAGCAGTAAGACAGATAGCAATCAGCCCCAGCATTTT.

This clone was detected only once. This chain joins TRBV9 and TRBJ1-1; 10 nucleotides agree with TRBD1. There are 15 residues in the CDR3. The V segment lost 0 bases and the J segment 11 bases; nucleotides outside the gene matches: 10. Germline assignment: CDR1 SGDLS and CDR2 YYNGEE. CDR3 loop: CASSVVPGQGIRAFF. DNA for the CDR3: TGTGCCAGCAGCGTAGTTCCGGGACAGGGGATAAGGGCTTTCTTT.

CDR3 DNA sequence: TGTGCCAGCAGCGTAGATCCCAGACAGTCCAGTGAGCAGTTCTTC. It codes for CASSVDPRQSSEQFF. V gene TRBV9 combines with J gene TRBJ2-1; tentatively, D is TRBD1 (5 bases). CDR1 and CDR2 (germline): SGDLS, YYNGEE. V lost 0 bases and J 9 bases, leaving 16 bases between the germline ends. The CDR3 has 15 residues.